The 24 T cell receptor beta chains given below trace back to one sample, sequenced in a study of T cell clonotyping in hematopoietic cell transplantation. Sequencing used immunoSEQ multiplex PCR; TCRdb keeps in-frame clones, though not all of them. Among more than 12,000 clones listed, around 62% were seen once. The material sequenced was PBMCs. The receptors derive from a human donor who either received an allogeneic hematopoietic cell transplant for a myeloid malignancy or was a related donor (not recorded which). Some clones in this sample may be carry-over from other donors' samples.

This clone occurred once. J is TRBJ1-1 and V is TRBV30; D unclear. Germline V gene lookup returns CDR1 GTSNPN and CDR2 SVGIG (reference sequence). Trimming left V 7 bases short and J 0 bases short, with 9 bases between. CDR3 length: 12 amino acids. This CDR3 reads CAYQRVNTEAFF. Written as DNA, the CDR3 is TGTGCCTACCAAAGGGTGAACACTGAAGCTTTCTTT.

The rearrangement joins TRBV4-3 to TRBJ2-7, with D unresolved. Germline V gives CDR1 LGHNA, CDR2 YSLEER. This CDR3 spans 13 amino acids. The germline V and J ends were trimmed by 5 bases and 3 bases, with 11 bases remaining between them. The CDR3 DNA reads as TGCGCCAGCAGCAACGAGCCCGGCTACGAGCAGTACTTC. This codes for CASSNEPGYEQYF.

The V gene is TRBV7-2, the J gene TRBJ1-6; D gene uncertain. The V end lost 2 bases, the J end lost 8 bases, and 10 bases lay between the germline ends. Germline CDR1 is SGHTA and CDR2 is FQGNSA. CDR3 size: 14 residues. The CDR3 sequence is CASSLRAGYSPLHF. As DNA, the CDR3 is TGTGCCAGCAGCTTAAGGGCAGGATATTCACCCCTCCACTTT.

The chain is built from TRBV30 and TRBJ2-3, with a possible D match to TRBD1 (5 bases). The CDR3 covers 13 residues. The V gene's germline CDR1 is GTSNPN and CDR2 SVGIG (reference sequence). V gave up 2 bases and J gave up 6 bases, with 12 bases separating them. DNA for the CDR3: TGTGCCTGGAGTTCACAGGCTTCTGATACGCAGTATTTT. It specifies CAWSSQASDTQYF.

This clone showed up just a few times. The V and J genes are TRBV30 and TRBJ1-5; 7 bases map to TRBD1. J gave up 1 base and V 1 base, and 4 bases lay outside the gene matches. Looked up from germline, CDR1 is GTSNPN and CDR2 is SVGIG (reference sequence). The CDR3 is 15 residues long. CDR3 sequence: CAWSATGRSNQPQHF. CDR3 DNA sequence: TGTGCCTGGAGTGCGACAGGGAGAAGCAATCAGCCCCAGCATTTT.

This chain's CDR3 is CSVRGRPGIEPEKLFF. CDR3 in DNA: TGCAGCGTCAGAGGCAGGCCGGGGATAGAACCCGAAAAACTGTTTTTT. This chain joins TRBV29-1 and TRBJ1-4; D unresolved. The CDR3 runs 16 residues. Germline V gene lookup returns CDR1 SQVTM and CDR2 ANQGSEA. V was clipped by 6 bases and J by 8 bases, with 25 bases between them.

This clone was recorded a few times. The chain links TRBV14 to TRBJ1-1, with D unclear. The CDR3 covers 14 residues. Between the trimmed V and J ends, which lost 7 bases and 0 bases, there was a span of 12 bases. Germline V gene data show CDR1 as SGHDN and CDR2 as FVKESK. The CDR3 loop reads CASNPLSMNTEAFF. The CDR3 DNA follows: TGTGCCAGCAACCCTCTGAGCATGAACACTGAAGCTTTCTTT.

This CDR3 is CSARGGAEAFF. The DNA for the CDR3 is TGCAGCGCCCGCGGAGGGGCCGAAGCTTTCTTT. The rearrangement links TRBV29-1 to TRBJ1-1, with D perhaps matching TRBD1 (5 bases). The ends were cut back, 7 bases at V and 8 bases at J, with 14 bases in the middle. This CDR3 has 11 amino acids. CDR1 SQVTM and CDR2 ANQGSEA come from the germline V gene.

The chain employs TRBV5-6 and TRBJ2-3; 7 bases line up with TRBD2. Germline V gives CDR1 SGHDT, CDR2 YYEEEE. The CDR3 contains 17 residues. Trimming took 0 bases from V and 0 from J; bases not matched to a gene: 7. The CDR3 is CASSLAHSGGSTDTQYF. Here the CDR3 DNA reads TGTGCCAGCAGCTTGGCCCACTCCGGGGGGAGCACAGATACGCAGTATTTT.

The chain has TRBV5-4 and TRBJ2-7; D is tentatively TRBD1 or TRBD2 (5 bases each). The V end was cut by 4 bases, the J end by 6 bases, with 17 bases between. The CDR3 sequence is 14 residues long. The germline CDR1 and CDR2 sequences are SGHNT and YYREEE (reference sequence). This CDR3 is CASSPHGAAIEQYF. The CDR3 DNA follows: TGTGCCAGCAGCCCCCACGGGGCGGCTATCGAGCAGTACTTC.

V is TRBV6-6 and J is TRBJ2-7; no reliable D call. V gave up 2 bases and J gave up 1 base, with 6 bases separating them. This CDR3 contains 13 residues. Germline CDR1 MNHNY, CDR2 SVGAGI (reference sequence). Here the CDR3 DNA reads TGTGCCAGCAGTTACGGGCAGTCCTACGAGCAGTACTTC. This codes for CASSYGQSYEQYF.

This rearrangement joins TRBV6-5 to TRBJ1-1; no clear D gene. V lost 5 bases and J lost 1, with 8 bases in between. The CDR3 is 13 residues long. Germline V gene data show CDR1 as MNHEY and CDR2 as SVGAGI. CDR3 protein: CASSRQQNTEAFF. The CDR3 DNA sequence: TGTGCCAGCAGTCGGCAGCAGAACACTGAAGCTTTCTTT.

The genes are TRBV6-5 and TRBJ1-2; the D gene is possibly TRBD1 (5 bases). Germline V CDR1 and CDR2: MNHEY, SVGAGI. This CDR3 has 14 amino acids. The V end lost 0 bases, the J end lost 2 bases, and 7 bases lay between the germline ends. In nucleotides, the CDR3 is TGTGCCAGCAGTTACTCCGAGGGGAACTATGGCTACACCTTC. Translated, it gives CASSYSEGNYGYTF.

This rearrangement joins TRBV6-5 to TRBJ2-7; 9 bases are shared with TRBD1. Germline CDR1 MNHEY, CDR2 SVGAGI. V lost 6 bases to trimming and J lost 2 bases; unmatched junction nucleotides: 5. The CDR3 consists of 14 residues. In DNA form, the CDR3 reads TGTGCCAGCAGCGACCGGGACAGGGCCTACGAGCAGTACTTC. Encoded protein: CASSDRDRAYEQYF.

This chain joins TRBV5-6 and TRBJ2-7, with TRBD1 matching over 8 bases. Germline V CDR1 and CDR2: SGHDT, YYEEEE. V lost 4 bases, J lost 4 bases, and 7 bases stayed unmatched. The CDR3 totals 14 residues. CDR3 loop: CASSGFDRGYEQYF. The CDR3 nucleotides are TGTGCCAGCAGCGGGTTTGACAGGGGTTACGAGCAGTACTTC.

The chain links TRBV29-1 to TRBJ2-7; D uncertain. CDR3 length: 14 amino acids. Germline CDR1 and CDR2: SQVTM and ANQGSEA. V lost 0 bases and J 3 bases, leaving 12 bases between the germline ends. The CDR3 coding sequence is TGCAGCGTTGAAGATCGTGACGGGTACTACGAGCAGTACTTC. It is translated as CSVEDRDGYYEQYF.

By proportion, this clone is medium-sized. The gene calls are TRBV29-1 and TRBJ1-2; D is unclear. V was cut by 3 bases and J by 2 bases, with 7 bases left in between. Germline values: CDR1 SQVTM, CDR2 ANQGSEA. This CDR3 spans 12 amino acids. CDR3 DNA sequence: TGCAGCGTTGAGGAAGGGAACTATGGCTACACCTTC. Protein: CSVEEGNYGYTF. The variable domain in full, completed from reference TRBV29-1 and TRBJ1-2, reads SAVISQKPSRDICQRGTSLTIQCQVDSQVTMMFWYRQQPGQSLTLIATANQGSEATYESGFVIDKFPISRPNLTFSTLTVSNMSPEDSSIYLCSVEEGNYGYTFGSGTRLTVV.

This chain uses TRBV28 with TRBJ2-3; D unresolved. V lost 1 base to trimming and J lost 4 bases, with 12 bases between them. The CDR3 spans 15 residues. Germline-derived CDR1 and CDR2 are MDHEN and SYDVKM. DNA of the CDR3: TGTGCCAGCAGTTTATTGGGTACAAAGGCAGATACGCAGTATTTT. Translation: CASSLLGTKADTQYF.

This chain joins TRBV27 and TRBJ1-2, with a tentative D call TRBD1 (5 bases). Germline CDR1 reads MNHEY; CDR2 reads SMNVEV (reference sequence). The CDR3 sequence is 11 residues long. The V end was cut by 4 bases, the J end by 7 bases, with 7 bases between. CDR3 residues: CASSSQGGYTF. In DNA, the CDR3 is TGTGCCAGCAGTTCTCAGGGTGGCTACACCTTC.

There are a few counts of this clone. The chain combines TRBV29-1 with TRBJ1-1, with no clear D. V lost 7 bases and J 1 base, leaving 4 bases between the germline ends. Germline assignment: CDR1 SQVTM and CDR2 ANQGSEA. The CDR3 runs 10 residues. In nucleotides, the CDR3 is TGCAGCGGCCAGAACACTGAAGCTTTCTTT. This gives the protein CSGQNTEAFF.

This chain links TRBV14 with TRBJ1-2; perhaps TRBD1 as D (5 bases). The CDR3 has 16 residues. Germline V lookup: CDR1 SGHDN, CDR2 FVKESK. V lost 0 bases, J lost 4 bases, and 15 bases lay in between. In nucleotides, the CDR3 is TGTGCCAGCAGCCAAGATCCCGGGGCAGCGGGCTATGGCTACACCTTC. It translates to CASSQDPGAAGYGYTF.

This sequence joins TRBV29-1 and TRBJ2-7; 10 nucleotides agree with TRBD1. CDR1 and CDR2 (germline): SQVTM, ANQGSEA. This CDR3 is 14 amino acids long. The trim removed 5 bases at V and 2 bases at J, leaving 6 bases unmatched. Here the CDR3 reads CSVIRGQGTYEQYF. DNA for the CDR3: TGCAGCGTTATTCGGGGACAGGGGACCTACGAGCAGTACTTC.

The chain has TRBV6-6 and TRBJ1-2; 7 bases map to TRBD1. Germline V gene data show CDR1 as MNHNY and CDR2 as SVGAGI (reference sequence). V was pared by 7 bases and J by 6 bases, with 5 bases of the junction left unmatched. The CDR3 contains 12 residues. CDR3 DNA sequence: TGTGCCAGCAAAGACAGGGCAAATGGCTACACCTTC. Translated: CASKDRANGYTF.

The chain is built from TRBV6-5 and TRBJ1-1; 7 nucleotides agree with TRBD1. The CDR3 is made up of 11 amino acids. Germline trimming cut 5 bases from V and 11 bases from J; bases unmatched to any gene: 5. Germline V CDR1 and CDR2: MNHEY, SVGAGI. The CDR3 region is CASSGQAGAFF. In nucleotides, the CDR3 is TGTGCCAGCAGTGGACAGGCCGGGGCTTTCTTT.